Listed here is a single T cell receptor beta chain. There are 12 residues in the CDR3. Germline CDR1 is MNHEY and CDR2 is SMNVEV (reference sequence). Trimming took 3 bases from V and 7 from J, leaving 6 bases between them. The data originate from a study of T cell changes during pregnancy in multiple sclerosis. Here immunoSEQ multiplex PCR was the method, and the copy in TCRdb shows in-frame clones only, minus some. This table has 43,000 or so clones, around 93% appearing once. The chain carries TRBV27 and TRBJ2-2, with a possible D match to TRBD2 (5 bases). Sequencing was performed on peripheral blood, taken in the third trimester of pregnancy. The sequence was obtained from a female donor with multiple sclerosis, enrolled in a pregnancy study. The CDR3 loop reads CASSFEGGELFF. DNA of the CDR3: TGTGCCAGCAGTTTCGAGGGCGGGGAGCTGTTTTTT.